Below, 21 T cell receptor beta chains from the same sample are listed, as sequenced in a study of blood T cells in healthy people across ages. The second PCR ran roughly 7 to 12 cycles with a sample-barcoded 5' primer and J-beta primers. TCRdb fed the 5' RACE reads into MiXCR, producing one record per CDR3 protein. The table has roughly 1.9 million distinct CDR3 sequences, about two fifths seen once. Source material: blood. These receptors originate from a human donor in good health.

The rearrangement uses TRBV7-3 and TRBJ2-3; no reliable D call. V was shortened by 1 base and J by 0 bases, with 8 bases between the two germline ends. CDR1 is SGHTA, CDR2 FQGTGA, per germline. The CDR3 runs to 15 residues. CDR3 in amino acids: CASSLIESSTDTQYF. CDR3 sequence (DNA): TGTGCCAGCAGCTTAATTGAGTCTAGCACAGATACGCAGTATTTT.

The chain links TRBV20-1 to TRBJ1-1; D gene unclear. The CDR3 extends over 12 amino acids. CDR1 is DFQATT and CDR2 is SNEGSKA in the germline V gene (reference sequence). V was trimmed by 3 bases and J by 2 bases, leaving 7 bases between them. DNA for the CDR3: TGCAGTGCTAGGGAGATAAACACTGAAGCTTTCTTT. It is translated as CSAREINTEAFF.

The CDR3 nucleotides read TGTGCCAGCAGTTTCCGGAGGGTCGTGCTGAATGAGCAGTTCTTC. This sequence encodes CASSFRRVVLNEQFF. The V call is TRBV28, the J call TRBJ2-1; a weak D match, TRBD2 (6 bases). Deletions cut 3 bases from V and 7 bases from J, with 16 bases between. CDR1 is MDHEN and CDR2 is SYDVKM in the germline V gene. This CDR3 has 15 amino acids.

The rearrangement joins TRBV4-2 to TRBJ2-7, with 11 nucleotides matching TRBD2. Germline-derived CDR1 and CDR2 are LGHNA and YNFKEQ. V dropped 4 bases and J dropped 7; count of bases not matched to a gene: 9. The CDR3 consists of 15 residues. CDR3 amino acids: CASSPRLAGLSEQYF. The CDR3 nucleotides are TGTGCCAGCAGCCCCCGACTAGCGGGGTTATCTGAGCAGTACTTC.

As for this clonotype: Because the CDR3 is missing its conserved closing phenylalanine or tryptophan, this is likely a read error. The V call is TRBV28, the J call TRBJ1-1, with 8 nucleotides matching TRBD1. CDR3 size: 14 residues. The germline V gene encodes CDR1 MDHEN and CDR2 SYDVKM. Trimming removed 2 bases from V and 3 bases from J; junction bases left unmatched: 2. As DNA, the CDR3 is TGTGCCAGCAGTTTAACAGGGGGGGACACTGAAGCTTTCTTG. It codes for CASSLTGGDTEAFL.

The genes are TRBV3-1 and TRBJ2-7; D ambiguous. Germline loops: CDR1 LGHDT, CDR2 YNNKEL (reference sequence). V was shortened by 3 bases and J by 3 bases, with 6 bases between the two germline ends. The CDR3 has 12 residues. CDR3 protein: CASSHSFYEQYF. CDR3 bases: TGTGCCAGCAGCCATTCTTTCTACGAGCAGTACTTC.

There are a few counts of this clonotype. This rearrangement joins TRBV7-2 to TRBJ1-2, with 7 bases aligning to TRBD1. This CDR3 region has 17 residues. Germline trimming cut 3 bases from V and 7 bases from J; bases unmatched to any gene: 17. Germline CDR1 is SGHTA and CDR2 is FQGNSA. CDR3 DNA: TGTGCCAGCAGCTTTAGGGCGCCCTCCCAGGGGGAAATTGGCTACACCTTC. This translates into CASSFRAPSQGEIGYTF.

On this clonotype itself: Its ends do not fully match the called genes, so a read error is possible. The rearrangement joins TRBV7-9 to TRBJ2-5, with D perhaps given as TRBD1 or TRBD2 (6 bases each). This CDR3 spans 13 amino acids. CDR1 and CDR2 (germline): SEHNR, FQNEAQ (reference sequence). CDR3 DNA: TGTGTCAGCAGCAGGAGGGACATCGAGACCCAGTACTTC. It encodes CVSSRRDIETQYF.

Only a few counts were recorded for this clonotype. At one of its ends the junction is not consistent with the germline gene, which may arise from a read error. V is TRBV7-7 and J is TRBJ2-2; D might be TRBD1 (5 bases). Germline values: CDR1 SSHAT, CDR2 FNYEAQ (reference sequence). The CDR3 contains 15 residues. The CDR3 sequence is CASSRTGSGTGELFF. The DNA of the CDR3 is TGTGCTAGCAGCAGAACAGGTTCTGGCACCGGGGAGCTGTTTTTT.

The genes are TRBV5-1 and TRBJ2-6; unclear D gene. CDR3 size: 15 residues. Germline CDR1 SGHRS, CDR2 YFSETQ. Trimming shortened V by 3 bases and J by 0 bases, and 7 bases separated the two germline ends. The CDR3, as DNA: TGCGCCAGCAGCTCTGAATTCTCTGGGGCCAACGTCCTGACTTTC. This encodes CASSSEFSGANVLTF.

This clonotype showed up just a few times. V is TRBV4-3 and J is TRBJ1-3; 9 bases fit TRBD1. Germline V lookup: CDR1 LGHNA, CDR2 YSLEER. The V segment lost 4 bases and the J segment 4 bases; nucleotides outside the gene matches: 11. The CDR3 loop spans 17 amino acids. The CDR3 nucleotides read TGCGCCAGCAGCCCCGAAGGTTGGACAGGGGCGGGAAACACCATATATTTT. Its protein is CASSPEGWTGAGNTIYF.

In its sample, this clonotype was seen many times. The rearrangement uses TRBV7-2 and TRBJ2-7; the D gene is possibly TRBD1 (7 bases). There are 16 residues in the CDR3. V was pared by 5 bases and J by 3 bases, with 20 bases between. Per germline, CDR1 SGHTA and CDR2 FQGNSA. This chain's CDR3 is CASSTPPGGLYYEQYF. The CDR3 nucleotides read TGTGCCAGCAGCACCCCACCAGGGGGGCTTTACTACGAGCAGTACTTC.

At least ten counts were recorded for this clonotype. The chain uses TRBV5-1 and TRBJ2-7; no firm D call. Between the trimmed V and J ends, which lost 0 bases and 3 bases, there was a span of 10 bases. CDR1 and CDR2 from the germline V gene are SGHRS and YFSETQ. This CDR3 contains 14 residues. The CDR3 is CASSLAASYYEQYF. The CDR3 DNA reads as TGCGCCAGCAGCTTGGCGGCCAGCTACTACGAGCAGTACTTC.

The chain uses TRBV7-9 and TRBJ2-4, with D perhaps matching TRBD1 (6 bases). This CDR3 contains 13 residues. Germline V CDR1 and CDR2: SEHNR, FQNEAQ (reference sequence). V was cut by 5 bases and J by 13 bases, with 18 bases left in between. DNA for the CDR3: TGTGCCAGCAGCCAGACTTCAGGGGTATGGCAGTACTTC. This encodes CASSQTSGVWQYF.

The rearrangement links TRBV12-3 or TRBV12-4 to TRBJ2-1; D call uncertain. The CDR3 extends over 14 amino acids. The V and J ends lost 10 bases and 1 base respectively, with 14 bases between them. CDR3 amino acids: CATFRGESYNEQFF. The CDR3 DNA reads as TGTGCCACCTTCAGAGGTGAATCCTACAATGAGCAGTTCTTC.

The chain couples TRBV5-5 to TRBJ1-6; D is undetermined. Trimming stripped 1 base from V and 8 bases from J, with 10 bases between. The CDR3 runs to 14 residues. Germline V gives CDR1 SGHKS, CDR2 YYEKEE (reference sequence). CDR3 amino acids: CASSLRPSDSPLHF. CDR3 nucleotides: TGTGCCAGCAGCTTGAGGCCTTCGGATTCACCCCTCCACTTT.

The chain has TRBV6-2 or TRBV6-3 and TRBJ2-4; D is ambiguous. Near its end, the DNA agrees better with TRBJ2-7, so the J call may be wrong. The germline gives CDR1 MNHEY, CDR2 SVGEGT. This CDR3 has 16 residues. The DNA for the CDR3 is TGTGCCAGCAGTTACTCGAGCACGTCGAACCACTACGAGCAGTACTTC. It specifies CASSYSSTSNHYEQYF.

This clonotype was detected only once. At one end the junction does not follow the germline gene, possibly because of a read error. V and J are TRBV5-1 and TRBJ2-4; 8 nucleotides agree with TRBD1. The end of the DNA fits TRBJ2-7 better, so the J call may be wrong. CDR1 is SGHRS and CDR2 is YFSETQ in the germline V gene. The CDR3 is made up of 15 amino acids. CDR3 sequence: CARSLVGTGPYEQYF. In DNA form, the CDR3 reads TGCGCCCGCAGCTTGGTAGGGACAGGTCCCTACGAGCAGTACTTC.

This clonotype was picked up one time. The chain's CDR3 is CASSSPWRLAGIQETQYF. CDR3 nucleotides: TGTGCCAGCAGTTCCCCATGGCGACTAGCGGGGATACAAGAGACCCAGTACTTC. The rearrangement joins TRBV12-3 or TRBV12-4 to TRBJ2-5; TRBD2 agrees at 11 bases. This CDR3 is 18 amino acids long. J lost 2 bases, V lost 4 bases, and 12 bases had no gene match.

In nucleotides, the CDR3 is TGTGCCAGCAGTTTTGGGTATCTTGGTTACACCTTC. Translation gives CASSFGYLGYTF. J is TRBJ1-2 and V is TRBV28; no clear D gene. The V end lost 3 bases, the J end lost 11 bases, and 13 bases lay between the germline ends. The V gene's germline CDR1 is MDHEN and CDR2 SYDVKM. The CDR3 runs 12 residues.

This clonotype was seen more than once but under ten times. The J gene is TRBJ1-2, the V gene TRBV7-2; D is unclear. CDR3 length: 15 amino acids. CDR1 is SGHTA and CDR2 is FQGNSA in the germline V gene. The ends were cut back, 5 bases at V and 3 bases at J, with 16 bases in the middle. In nucleotides, the CDR3 is TGTGCCAGCAGCCCGCCGTCCGGGCCCCACTATGGCTACACCTTC. Its protein is CASSPPSGPHYGYTF.